This TCR beta chain was obtained from a study of T cell responses to AZD1222 COVID-19 vaccine. At the level of the study: Analyses pooled second doses at about 4 or about 12 weeks.

Germline lookup yields CDR1 SNHLY and CDR2 FYNNEI. Trimming removed 0 bases at V and 1 base at J, with 15 bases between. The CDR3 loop spans 18 amino acids. Clones were read by immunoSEQ multiplex PCR, and TCRdb kept only the in-frame ones, dropping some. The sample holds around 130,000 clones, 70% to 90% seen once. As regards this clone: Its target is unknown.

Study findings and constraints: Donors, mostly white British, included more females; clonal diversity was possibly underestimated. Baseline seropositivity occurred in only a handful of AZD1222 recipients.

The sample in question was peripheral blood, obtained on day 0 of AZD1222 vaccination. This receptor was obtained from an adult in good health. V and J are TRBV2 and TRBJ2-2; D call uncertain. The CDR3 loop is CASSEASPWNKNTGELFF. The CDR3 nucleotides are TGTGCCAGCAGTGAAGCATCCCCATGGAACAAGAACACCGGGGAGCTGTTTTTT.